The 10 T cell receptor beta chains below all came from one sample that was sequenced in a study of blood T cell repertoires in COVID-19. Sequenced by immunoSEQ multiplex PCR; TCRdb stores in-frame clones only, minus some. The data hold 110,000 to 150,000 clones, with 79% observed a single time. Sequenced: peripheral blood. The source is a man between 45 and 60 years old with active or convalescent COVID-19.

The chain links TRBV30 to TRBJ1-1; D ambiguous. V gave up 1 base and J gave up 5 bases, with 35 bases separating them. The CDR3 runs 21 residues. Per the germline V gene, CDR1 is GTSNPN and CDR2 is SVGIG (reference sequence). Here the CDR3 reads CAWSAPFTSRLSGRGRTEAFF. The CDR3 coding sequence is TGTGCCTGGAGTGCCCCTTTCACCTCACGACTGAGCGGTCGGGGAAGGACTGAAGCTTTCTTT.

This clone has a single count. This chain links TRBV7-9 with TRBJ1-1; D may be TRBD1 (5 bases). The CDR3 contains 14 residues. The germline gives CDR1 SEHNR, CDR2 FQNEAQ (reference sequence). V was shortened by 3 bases and J by 1 base, with 9 bases between the two germline ends. The CDR3 DNA sequence: TGTGCCAGCAGCTTCTGGGGCACGAACACTGAAGCTTTCTTT. Translating gives CASSFWGTNTEAFF. The whole variable domain, remainder taken from reference TRBV7-9 and TRBJ1-1, is DTGVSQNPRHKITKRGQNVTFRCDPISEHNRLYWYRQTLGQGPEFLTYFQNEAQLEKSRLLSDRFSAERPKGSFSTLEIQRTEQGDSAMYLCASSFWGTNTEAFFGQGTRLTVV.

In this sample, this clone turned up a few times. This rearrangement joins TRBV23-1 to TRBJ1-2, with 7 bases that match TRBD1. TRBV23-1 is labeled an ORF, and its function is uncertain. This CDR3 comprises 14 residues. V gave up 4 bases and J gave up 7 bases; unmatched junction bases: 9. CDR3 nucleotide sequence: TGCGCCAGCAGTCTAAACAGGGGCTCTTCTGGCTACACCTTC. Protein sequence: CASSLNRGSSGYTF.

The chain couples TRBV5-1 to TRBJ1-1, with D possibly matching TRBD1 (6 bases). V lost 4 bases and J 4 bases, leaving 11 bases between the germline ends. The CDR3 runs to 13 residues. Germline loops: CDR1 SGHRS, CDR2 YFSETQ. CDR3 protein: CASSPGDGTEAFF. The CDR3 nucleotides read TGCGCCAGCAGCCCAGGGGACGGCACTGAAGCTTTCTTT.

This clone was counted a few times. The chain carries TRBV20-1 and TRBJ2-7; D ambiguous. V gave up 0 bases and J gave up 3 bases, with 3 bases separating them. The CDR3 loop spans 11 amino acids. Germline-derived CDR1 and CDR2 are DFQATT and SNEGSKA (reference sequence). CDR3 region: CSARDGYEQYF. In DNA form, the CDR3 reads TGCAGTGCTAGAGACGGCTACGAGCAGTACTTC.

This clone was picked up a small number of times. V usage is TRBV5-1 and J usage is TRBJ2-3, with 8 nucleotides matching TRBD2. Germline trimming cut 2 bases from V and 7 bases from J; bases unmatched to any gene: 12. The CDR3 consists of 16 residues. Germline CDR1 and CDR2: SGHRS and YFSETQ. This CDR3 reads CASSFLSGSGLNTQYF. CDR3 DNA sequence: TGCGCCAGCAGCTTTCTGAGCGGGAGTGGTCTTAATACGCAGTATTTT.

The CDR3 loop reads CASSVALLGGGQYF. CDR3 DNA sequence: TGTGCCAGCAGCGTAGCCCTCCTTGGCGGGGGGCAGTATTTT. The chain links TRBV9 to TRBJ2-3; 7 bases align to TRBD2. Trimming at V came to 0 bases and at J to 11 bases, leaving 9 bases not matched to a gene. Per germline, CDR1 SGDLS and CDR2 YYNGEE. This CDR3 spans 14 amino acids.

J is TRBJ1-2 and V is TRBV14; D is possibly TRBD1 (6 bases). Germline CDR1 reads SGHDN; CDR2 reads FVKESK. The CDR3 is 14 amino acids. Between the trimmed V and J ends, which lost 3 bases and 2 bases, there was a span of 10 bases. CDR3 in DNA: TGTGCCAGCAGCCAGGGGAGGGGGAACTATGGCTACACCTTC. Translating gives CASSQGRGNYGYTF.

This chain uses TRBV5-1 with TRBJ2-7, with 11 bases that match TRBD2. Germline values: CDR1 SGHRS, CDR2 YFSETQ. With V trimmed by 4 bases and J by 6 bases, 6 bases remained unmatched. This CDR3 spans 14 amino acids. CDR3 DNA: TGCGCCAGCAGCCTACTAGCGGGAGAAGGCGAGCAGTACTTC. Its translation: CASSLLAGEGEQYF.

This clone occurred a few times. This chain connects TRBV19 to TRBJ2-5, with 7 bases lining up with TRBD1. CDR3 size: 15 residues. Losses at the gene ends were 0 bases for V and 4 bases for J; bases not matched to a gene: 5. Germline V gene data show CDR1 as LNHDA and CDR2 as SQIVND (reference sequence). The CDR3 coding sequence is TGTGCCAGTAGTATAGATACCCAGGGGGTAGAGACCCAGTACTTC. It translates to CASSIDTQGVETQYF.